These 16 T cell receptor beta chains originate from one sample sequenced in a study of cytomegalovirus exposure and HLA in healthy donors. Vbeta (60) and Jbeta (13) primers were used in the PCR. Sequenced by immunoSEQ multiplex PCR; TCRdb stores in-frame clones only, minus some. Of roughly 240,000 clones listed, 82% are singletons. The source material was PBMCs. These receptors were obtained from a woman in her 40s in good health and CMV-seropositive.

The chain uses TRBV7-6 and TRBJ2-7; no firm D call. V was shortened by 4 bases and J by 1 base, with 8 bases between the two germline ends. Germline CDR1 SGHVS, CDR2 FNYEAQ. CDR3 length: 13 residues. CDR3 region: CASSSWASYEQYF. CDR3 DNA sequence: TGTGCCAGCAGCTCTTGGGCGTCCTACGAGCAGTACTTC.

This chain links TRBV6-5 with TRBJ1-1; D gene ambiguous. Trimming stripped 0 bases from V and 1 base from J, with 9 bases between. Germline loops: CDR1 MNHEY, CDR2 SVGAGI. The CDR3 runs to 15 residues. The CDR3 here is CASSYSGRQNTEAFF. The CDR3 bases are TGTGCCAGCAGTTACTCGGGCAGGCAGAACACTGAAGCTTTCTTT.

The CDR3 sequence is CASGPSYTIYF. The DNA for the CDR3 is TGTGCCAGCGGCCCGTCGTACACCATATATTTT. The gene calls are TRBV6-1 and TRBJ1-3; no definite D call. Germline CDR1 and CDR2: MNHNS and SASEGT. This CDR3 has 11 amino acids. Deletions cut 8 bases from V and 8 bases from J, with 10 bases between.

This clone came up a few times. V usage is TRBV6-1 and J usage is TRBJ1-2, with D possibly being TRBD1 (5 bases). The CDR3 is made up of 13 amino acids. Between the trimmed V and J ends, which lost 0 bases and 12 bases, there was a span of 14 bases. CDR1 is MNHNS, CDR2 SASEGT, per germline. The CDR3 DNA follows: TGTGCCAGCAGTGAAGCTAACCGGACACCCCACACCTTC. Amino acid sequence: CASSEANRTPHTF.

The chain uses TRBV9 and TRBJ1-2; D possibly corresponds to TRBD1 (5 bases). The CDR3 sequence is 13 residues long. V gave up 4 bases and J gave up 8 bases, with 15 bases separating them. CDR1 is SGDLS and CDR2 is YYNGEE in the germline V gene. The CDR3 nucleotides read TGTGCCAGCAGCCTCAGGGAAATTGGCGGCTACACCTTC. Protein: CASSLREIGGYTF.

A word on this clone: The identical CDR3 is also encoded by other nucleotide sequences in the sample. The chain is built from TRBV30 and TRBJ1-6; D is unclear. Trimming took 1 base from V and 8 from J, leaving 12 bases between them. Germline CDR1 reads GTSNPN; CDR2 reads SVGIG (reference sequence). The CDR3 consists of 14 residues. CDR3 loop: CAWSADLEYSPLHF. The CDR3 DNA follows: TGTGCCTGGAGTGCGGACTTGGAATATTCACCCCTCCACTTT. The variable domain in full, with the rest retrieved from reference TRBV30 and TRBJ1-6, is SQTIHQWPATLVQPVGSPLSLECTVEGTSNPNLYWYRQAAGRGLQLLFYSVGIGQISSEVPQNLSASRPQDRQFILSSKKLLLSDSGFYLCAWSADLEYSPLHFGNGTRLTVT.

The J gene is TRBJ2-7, the V gene TRBV5-1; the match to TRBD1 covers 8 bases. The V gene's germline CDR1 is SGHRS and CDR2 YFSETQ. V was pared by 4 bases and J by 3 bases, with 9 bases of the junction left unmatched. The CDR3 has 15 amino acids. CDR3 nucleotide sequence: TGCGCCAGCAGCGCGACCGGGACAGGTGTCTACGAGCAGTACTTC. It codes for CASSATGTGVYEQYF.

This sequence joins TRBV4-2 and TRBJ1-1, with D unclear. CDR3 length: 18 amino acids. Germline CDR1 is LGHNA and CDR2 is YNFKEQ. V gave up 4 bases and J gave up 0 bases, with 21 bases separating them. DNA for the CDR3: TGTGCCAGCAGCCCTAACCGGGAGTGGAGGGATTTGAACACTGAAGCTTTCTTT. Protein sequence: CASSPNREWRDLNTEAFF.

The chain uses TRBV6-5 and TRBJ1-2; tentatively, D is TRBD1 (5 bases). V dropped 5 bases and J dropped 3 bases, with 7 bases sitting between them. The germline CDR1 and CDR2 sequences are MNHEY and SVGAGI. The CDR3 runs to 12 residues. This chain's CDR3 is CASSKQDYGYTF. DNA for the CDR3: TGTGCCAGCAGTAAACAGGACTATGGCTACACCTTC.

The J gene is TRBJ2-1, the V gene TRBV5-1; TRBD2 matches at 9 bases. V gave up 4 bases and J gave up 2 bases; unmatched junction bases: 7. Germline lookup yields CDR1 SGHRS and CDR2 YFSETQ. The CDR3 runs 16 residues. CDR3 protein: CASSPTSGLTYNEQFF. CDR3 coding DNA: TGCGCCAGCAGCCCGACTAGCGGCCTTACCTACAATGAGCAGTTCTTC.

The chain carries TRBV11-2 and TRBJ2-7; 12 bases map to TRBD1. The junction had 1 base not matched to a gene; V was cut back by 0 bases and J by 4 bases. The CDR3 has 15 residues. The germline gives CDR1 SGHAT, CDR2 FQNNGV. DNA of the CDR3: TGTGCCAGCAGCTTAGAGGGACAGGGGGCTTACGAGCAGTACTTC. Translating it yields CASSLEGQGAYEQYF.

The V gene is TRBV18, the J gene TRBJ1-2; D is unclear. This CDR3 contains 16 residues. Trimming removed 3 bases from V and 5 bases from J, with 19 bases in between. Per germline, CDR1 KGHSH and CDR2 LQKENI. CDR3 amino acids: CASSPSAGNRVYGYTF. CDR3 sequence (DNA): TGTGCCAGCTCACCGTCCGCGGGGAATCGGGTGTATGGCTACACCTTC.

The sample holds one count of this clone. The chain uses TRBV9 and TRBJ2-1; 8 bases align to TRBD2. The germline gives CDR1 SGDLS, CDR2 YYNGEE. The CDR3 is 16 residues long. Trimming at V came to 0 bases and at J to 4 bases, leaving 6 bases not matched to a gene. CDR3 loop: CASSVEGSGIYNEQFF. The CDR3 DNA follows: TGTGCCAGCAGCGTAGAGGGTAGCGGGATTTACAATGAGCAGTTCTTC.

A few counts support this clone. This sample also contains other DNA sequences that code for the same CDR3. This chain uses TRBV18 with TRBJ1-1; D possibly corresponds to TRBD1 (5 bases). The V end was cut by 6 bases, the J end by 2 bases, with 13 bases between. This CDR3 is built from 14 residues. CDR1 is KGHSH, CDR2 LQKENI, per germline. CDR3 sequence: CASSPSGGNTEAFF. CDR3 sequence (DNA): TGTGCCAGCTCGCCCTCGGGGGGAAACACTGAAGCTTTCTTT.

The chain has TRBV6-5 and TRBJ1-2; D remains ambiguous. Trimming removed 5 bases at V and 7 bases at J, with 20 bases between. The CDR3 is 15 amino acids. The germline gives CDR1 MNHEY, CDR2 SVGAGI. CDR3 loop: CASSRTTTTWFGYTF. The CDR3 DNA is TGTGCCAGCAGTCGCACCACCACGACATGGTTTGGCTACACCTTC.

The V gene is TRBV28, the J gene TRBJ1-1; no clear D. The CDR3 runs to 12 residues. Germline V CDR1 and CDR2: MDHEN, SYDVKM. Trimming pared 3 bases from V and 14 bases from J, leaving 16 bases between. CDR3 in DNA: TGTGCCAGCAGTTTTCCACGAGGGTTGGGCTTCTTT. It codes for CASSFPRGLGFF.